This T cell receptor beta chain was profiled in a study of T cells in Graves' hyperthyroidism and ophthalmopathy. Study-level background: Initial diagnosis, before any treatment, was when peripheral blood was collected.

This clonotype showed up many times. Germline loops: CDR1 SGHAT, CDR2 FQNNGV. The CDR3 has 13 residues. Trimming cost V 5 bases and J 4 bases, with 11 bases left between them. TCR beta CDR3 regions were amplified from RNA transcripts. First-round RT-PCR targeting the TCR CDR3 was performed with the HTBI primer set. TCRdb recomputed calls from the multiplex PCR reads with MiXCR, one row per CDR3 protein. This sample has about 590,000 distinct CDR3 sequences, with more than 15% found just once. The receptor was derived from a woman aged 25 to 45 with Graves' hyperthyroidism. Sequencing was carried out using blood. The V gene is TRBV11-2, the J gene TRBJ1-2; D call uncertain. Here the CDR3 DNA reads TGTGCCAGCAGCGCCCCGCTTGGCTATGGCTACACCTTC. It yields the protein CASSAPLGYGYTF.